This T cell receptor (beta chain) originates from a study of blood T cell repertoires in COVID-19. As handled by the study authors: Amplification of reference gene primers was used by the study to estimate nucleated cell counts. TCRdb's copy holds only in-frame clones and misses some; the assay was immunoSEQ multiplex PCR. For V, J and clone size, that table is used; D and trimming come from the DNA. This table holds 150,000 to 200,000 clones, 65% to 80% found once. CDR1 is SGHVS, CDR2 FNYEAQ, per germline. The CDR3 extends over 16 amino acids. V was trimmed by 5 bases and J by 4 bases, leaving 18 bases between them.

The chain has TRBV7-6 and TRBJ2-1; a possible D gene is TRBD1 (6 bases). The sequence derives from a man in his 60s with acute or convalescent COVID-19. Sequences were obtained from peripheral blood. The CDR3 sequence: CASSKSTGHVYNEQFF. As DNA, the CDR3 is TGTGCCAGCAGCAAATCCACGGGACACGTTTACAATGAGCAGTTCTTC.